This is a list of T cell receptor beta chains from one sample in a study of beta chain features in type 1 diabetes. Sequenced by immunoSEQ multiplex PCR; TCRdb stores in-frame clones only, minus some. The sample shows about 320,000 clones, roughly 15% of them seen only once. The sequenced sample was central memory CD4+ T cells from blood. Every receptor here comes from a man aged 25-45 years in good health. CDR3s include the opening cysteine and the closing phenylalanine or tryptophan. A D gene is named only where the DNA matches it firmly. For some rows the clone size is stated as once, few or many, or as a class when expanded; others skip it.

d_call	v_call	cdr3_length	j_call	clone_size	cdr3_nt	cdr3_aa
.	TRBV27	14	TRBJ2-5	.	TGTGCCAGCAGACTCCGAGGACTGGGGGAGACCCAGTACTTC	CASRLRGLGETQYF
TRBD2	TRBV10-2	16	TRBJ2-7	few	TGCGCCAGCAGAGTCTCCCCTGGCGGGGGGTACTACGAGCAGTACTTC	CASRVSPGGGYYEQYF
TRBD1	TRBV27	14	TRBJ1-2	few	TGTGCCAGCACCTCTTTACAGGGGAAATGGGGCTACACCTTC	CASTSLQGKWGYTF
.	TRBV18	13	TRBJ2-1	few	TGTGCCAGCTCACCTCTGGAAAGCGTGGCGGAGTTCTTC	CASSPLESVAEFF
.	TRBV18	12	TRBJ1-2	.	TGTGCCAGCTCACCGAGGGGTGATGGCTACACCTTC	CASSPRGDGYTF
.	TRBV7-9	15	TRBJ1-4	many	TGTGCCAGCAGCTTAGCCCAGGGAAGCGATGAAAAACTGTTTTTT	CASSLAQGSDEKLFF
TRBD1	TRBV5-4	17	TRBJ2-5	few	TGTGCCAGCAGCCCCAGACAGGGGGCTTTATTGGTGGAGACCCAGTACTTC	CASSPRQGALLVETQYF
TRBD1	TRBV7-2	17	TRBJ1-5	few	TGTGCCAGCAGCCCCTCCCCCGGGACAGGGGCTAATCAGCCCCAGCATTTT	CASSPSPGTGANQPQHF
.	TRBV9	16	TRBJ1-3	.	TGTGCCAGCAGCACTACTGACCAGGGTTCTGGAAACACCATATATTTT	CASSTTDQGSGNTIYF
.	TRBV7-6	11	TRBJ2-5	.	TGTGCCAGCAGCTTAGAGAGGCCCCAATACTTC	CASSLERPQYF
TRBD1	TRBV30	14	TRBJ1-1	.	TGTGCCTGGAGTGTACTCGGACAGGGGGCTGAAGCTTTCTTT	CAWSVLGQGAEAFF
TRBD2	TRBV7-9	14	TRBJ2-1	once	TGTGCCACCAGGACTAGCGGGGGGTACAATGAGCAGTTCTTC	CATRTSGGYNEQFF
TRBD1	TRBV28	17	TRBJ1-1	.	TGTGCCAGCAGATCAACGTGGGACAGGGGGGTAGGCACTGAAGCTTTCTTT	CASRSTWDRGVGTEAFF
.	TRBV9	15	TRBJ2-7	few	TGTGCCAGCAGCGTGGACCCCCAATCTACCTACGAGCAGTACTTC	CASSVDPQSTYEQYF
TRBD1	TRBV15	15	TRBJ1-6	few	TGTGCCACCAGCAGAGATGGGACAGGGGATTCACCCCTCCACTTT	CATSRDGTGDSPLHF
.	TRBV7-9	14	TRBJ2-5	few	TGTGCCAGCAGCTTAGCGTCAGGGCTGGAGACCCAGTACTTC	CASSLASGLETQYF
.	TRBV5-4	15	TRBJ2-2	.	TGTGCCAGCAGCGTTAGGAACAGGGCCACCGGGGAGCTGTTTTTT	CASSVRNRATGELFF
.	TRBV30	13	TRBJ2-3	.	TGTGCCTGGAGGACACTTGGCACAGATACGCAGTATTTT	CAWRTLGTDTQYF
.	TRBV9	14	TRBJ2-1	.	TGTGCCAGCAGCGTAGGGGGTTTGGACAATGAGCAGTTCTTC	CASSVGGLDNEQFF
TRBD2	TRBV7-8	16	TRBJ2-3	few	TGTGCCAGCAGCAGACTAGCGGGAGACGGCACAGATACGCAGTATTTT	CASSRLAGDGTDTQYF